This is a list of T cell receptor beta chains from one sample in a study of T cells in localized non-small cell lung cancer. Clones were sequenced by immunoSEQ multiplex PCR, and TCRdb holds only the in-frame ones, with some missing. This repertoire shows tens of thousands of clones, over 75% found once; its top ten account for about a tenth. Sequencing used peripheral blood, obtained before any cancer treatment. The source is a female donor at least 60 years old with stage I lung adenocarcinoma. Each CDR3 is given with its conserved first and last residue. Each record gives: clone size, J gene, V gene, D gene, CDR3 protein, CDR3 DNA. The D gene is left open where the match is weak. Clone size, where shown, is once, few, many, or a class for clones that have expanded.

clone size: few
J gene: TRBJ1-2
V gene: TRBV25-1
D gene: -
CDR3 protein: CASSWVLGYTF
CDR3 DNA: TGTGCCAGCTCGTGGGTTTTGGGCTACACCTTC

clone size: -
J gene: TRBJ2-1
V gene: TRBV19
D gene: TRBD1
CDR3 protein: CASSILPGTEIEQFF
CDR3 DNA: TGTGCCAGTAGTATTCTCCCCGGGACAGAGATTGAGCAGTTCTTC

clone size: -
J gene: TRBJ1-1
V gene: TRBV10-3
D gene: -
CDR3 protein: CAINEQGLVRMNTEAFF
CDR3 DNA: TGTGCCATCAATGAACAGGGACTTGTTAGAATGAACACTGAAGCTTTCTTT

clone size: -
J gene: TRBJ2-7
V gene: TRBV27
D gene: -
CDR3 protein: CASSQGTYYEQYF
CDR3 DNA: TGTGCCAGCAGTCAAGGGACATATTACGAGCAGTACTTC

clone size: -
J gene: TRBJ1-2
V gene: TRBV28
D gene: TRBD1
CDR3 protein: CASSLRQGTSNYGYTF
CDR3 DNA: TGTGCCAGCAGTTTGCGACAGGGGACTAGTAACTATGGCTACACCTTC

clone size: few
J gene: TRBJ2-7
V gene: TRBV7-8
D gene: TRBD2
CDR3 protein: CASSPTGTSGRGQYF
CDR3 DNA: TGTGCCAGCAGCCCGACCGGGACTAGCGGCCGGGGGCAGTACTTC

clone size: -
J gene: TRBJ2-7
V gene: TRBV6-5
D gene: TRBD1
CDR3 protein: CASSKEDRVRYEQYF
CDR3 DNA: TGTGCCAGCAGTAAGGAGGACAGGGTAAGGTACGAGCAGTACTTC

clone size: -
J gene: TRBJ1-1
V gene: TRBV5-6
D gene: TRBD1
CDR3 protein: CASSLLIDRGYTEAFF
CDR3 DNA: TGTGCCAGCAGCTTGTTGATCGACAGGGGATACACTGAAGCTTTCTTT

clone size: -
J gene: TRBJ2-1
V gene: TRBV11-3
D gene: -
CDR3 protein: CASSFSLAGSYNEQFF
CDR3 DNA: TGTGCCAGCAGCTTTTCTTTAGCCGGCTCCTACAATGAGCAGTTCTTC

clone size: -
J gene: TRBJ2-1
V gene: TRBV5-5
D gene: -
CDR3 protein: CASSQDGRDYNEQFF
CDR3 DNA: TGCGCCAGCAGCCAAGATGGACGGGACTACAATGAGCAGTTCTTC

clone size: -
J gene: TRBJ2-1
V gene: TRBV7-3
D gene: TRBD2
CDR3 protein: CASSPLAGALKFF
CDR3 DNA: TGTGCCAGCAGCCCGTTAGCGGGAGCTCTTAAGTTCTTC

clone size: -
J gene: TRBJ1-5
V gene: TRBV25-1
D gene: TRBD1
CDR3 protein: CASSVGTANQPQHF
CDR3 DNA: TGTGCCAGCAGTGTGGGGACAGCTAATCAGCCCCAGCATTTT

clone size: once
J gene: TRBJ2-3
V gene: TRBV19
D gene: TRBD1
CDR3 protein: CASGAPGQGWPDTQYF
CDR3 DNA: TGTGCCAGTGGGGCGCCGGGACAGGGGTGGCCAGATACGCAGTATTTT

clone size: once
J gene: TRBJ1-1
V gene: TRBV19
D gene: -
CDR3 protein: CASSIGPAPTEAFF
CDR3 DNA: TGTGCCAGTAGTATCGGACCGGCCCCCACTGAAGCTTTCTTT

clone size: -
J gene: TRBJ2-2
V gene: TRBV15
D gene: TRBD1
CDR3 protein: CATQATGVRTGELFF
CDR3 DNA: TGTGCCACCCAAGCCACAGGGGTAAGGACCGGGGAGCTGTTTTTT

clone size: -
J gene: TRBJ2-2
V gene: TRBV7-2
D gene: TRBD2
CDR3 protein: CASSLVSGGMGTGELFF
CDR3 DNA: TGTGCCAGCAGCTTGGTTAGCGGGGGGATGGGCACCGGGGAGCTGTTTTTT

clone size: -
J gene: TRBJ1-2
V gene: TRBV29-1
D gene: -
CDR3 protein: CSVERLTFYGYTF
CDR3 DNA: TGCAGCGTTGAGCGGCTAACTTTCTATGGCTACACCTTC

clone size: -
J gene: TRBJ1-1
V gene: TRBV5-6
D gene: -
CDR3 protein: CASSPQLIGVNTEAFF
CDR3 DNA: TGTGCCAGCAGCCCCCAACTTATAGGTGTGAACACTGAAGCTTTCTTT

clone size: few
J gene: TRBJ1-2
V gene: TRBV9
D gene: TRBD1
CDR3 protein: CASSSSPPTGTGTNYGYTF
CDR3 DNA: TGTGCCAGCAGCTCATCCCCTCCGACAGGGACTGGGACTAACTATGGCTACACCTTC

clone size: -
J gene: TRBJ2-1
V gene: TRBV6-1
D gene: TRBD2
CDR3 protein: CASRRLAGDYNEQFF
CDR3 DNA: TGTGCCAGCAGGCGACTAGCGGGGGACTACAATGAGCAGTTCTTC

clone size: -
J gene: TRBJ1-1
V gene: TRBV6-5
D gene: -
CDR3 protein: CASSYSAIIPRTEAFF
CDR3 DNA: TGTGCCAGCAGTTACTCCGCTATTATCCCGCGGACTGAAGCTTTCTTT

clone size: few
J gene: TRBJ1-1
V gene: TRBV30
D gene: -
CDR3 protein: CAWSVRGRRTEAFF
CDR3 DNA: TGTGCCTGGAGTGTACGAGGGCGCAGAACTGAAGCTTTCTTT

clone size: -
J gene: TRBJ2-2
V gene: TRBV5-1
D gene: TRBD2
CDR3 protein: CASRTSGLHTGELFF
CDR3 DNA: TGCGCCAGCAGAACTAGCGGGCTTCACACCGGGGAGCTGTTTTTT

clone size: -
J gene: TRBJ1-2
V gene: TRBV5-1
D gene: TRBD1
CDR3 protein: CASSSDWTGNYGYTF
CDR3 DNA: TGCGCCAGCAGCTCAGACTGGACAGGGAACTATGGCTACACCTTC

clone size: -
J gene: TRBJ2-7
V gene: TRBV19
D gene: TRBD2
CDR3 protein: CASSSTLAGGDEQYF
CDR3 DNA: TGTGCCAGTAGTTCCACGTTAGCGGGAGGAGACGAGCAGTACTTC

clone size: -
J gene: TRBJ2-4
V gene: TRBV7-2
D gene: -
CDR3 protein: CASSLGPPPQNIQYF
CDR3 DNA: TGTGCCAGCAGCCTGGGACCACCGCCGCAAAACATTCAGTACTTC

clone size: -
J gene: TRBJ1-1
V gene: TRBV6-5
D gene: -
CDR3 protein: CASRSRDTNTEAFF
CDR3 DNA: TGTGCCAGCAGGTCTAGGGATACTAACACTGAAGCTTTCTTT

clone size: once
J gene: TRBJ2-7
V gene: TRBV7-6
D gene: TRBD1
CDR3 protein: CASSSRQGGDEQYF
CDR3 DNA: TGTGCCAGCAGCTCACGACAGGGTGGCGACGAGCAGTACTTC

clone size: -
J gene: TRBJ2-3
V gene: TRBV11-1
D gene: TRBD1
CDR3 protein: CASSSTDRGLTDTQYF
CDR3 DNA: TGTGCCAGCAGCTCGACTGACAGGGGGTTGACAGATACGCAGTATTTT

clone size: -
J gene: TRBJ2-1
V gene: TRBV27
D gene: TRBD2
CDR3 protein: CASSLRPAGGNEQFF
CDR3 DNA: TGTGCCAGCAGTTTAAGGCCAGCGGGAGGCAATGAGCAGTTCTTC

clone size: -
J gene: TRBJ2-3
V gene: TRBV19
D gene: -
CDR3 protein: CAGSIGAETLTDTQYF
CDR3 DNA: TGTGCCGGTAGCATAGGAGCGGAGACCCTCACAGATACGCAGTATTTT

clone size: few
J gene: TRBJ2-6
V gene: TRBV27
D gene: TRBD1
CDR3 protein: CASSRRMNQGDGANVLTF
CDR3 DNA: TGTGCCAGCAGTCGTCGTATGAACCAGGGGGATGGGGCCAACGTCCTGACTTTC

clone size: -
J gene: TRBJ1-1
V gene: TRBV4-1
D gene: TRBD1
CDR3 protein: CASSPTRGGESAFF
CDR3 DNA: TGCGCCAGCAGCCCAACACGAGGGGGCGAATCCGCTTTCTTT

clone size: -
J gene: TRBJ1-5
V gene: TRBV6-1
D gene: -
CDR3 protein: CASSEIGEQPQHF
CDR3 DNA: TGTGCCAGCAGTGAAATAGGGGAACAGCCCCAGCATTTT

clone size: -
J gene: TRBJ2-1
V gene: TRBV28
D gene: TRBD2
CDR3 protein: CASTGTSGRTVYNEQFF
CDR3 DNA: TGTGCCAGCACCGGGACTAGCGGGAGGACAGTCTACAATGAGCAGTTCTTC

clone size: -
J gene: TRBJ2-2
V gene: TRBV7-2
D gene: TRBD1
CDR3 protein: CASSLLAGGTGELFF
CDR3 DNA: TGTGCCAGCAGCTTATTGGCAGGGGGCACCGGGGAGCTGTTTTTT

clone size: -
J gene: TRBJ2-7
V gene: TRBV5-6
D gene: TRBD2
CDR3 protein: CASSPVGGSGNEQYF
CDR3 DNA: TGTGCCAGCAGCCCAGTCGGCGGGAGTGGTAACGAGCAGTACTTC

clone size: -
J gene: TRBJ2-7
V gene: TRBV6-5
D gene: TRBD2
CDR3 protein: CASSLTSANEQYF
CDR3 DNA: TGTGCCAGCAGTTTGACTAGCGCAAACGAGCAGTACTTC

clone size: -
J gene: TRBJ1-2
V gene: TRBV7-6
D gene: -
CDR3 protein: CASSPLGGLDGYTF
CDR3 DNA: TGTGCCAGCAGCCCCCTGGGGGGGCTAGATGGCTACACCTTC

clone size: -
J gene: TRBJ2-7
V gene: TRBV4-3
D gene: TRBD1
CDR3 protein: CASSLRDSPSYEQYF
CDR3 DNA: TGCGCCAGCAGCCTCCGGGACAGTCCATCCTACGAGCAGTACTTC

clone size: -
J gene: TRBJ1-3
V gene: TRBV5-6
D gene: -
CDR3 protein: CASSLVSGNTIYF
CDR3 DNA: TGTGCCAGCAGCTTGGTTTCTGGAAACACCATATATTTT

clone size: once
J gene: TRBJ2-7
V gene: TRBV7-8
D gene: TRBD2
CDR3 protein: CASSLGGSSGRIGQYF
CDR3 DNA: TGTGCCAGCAGCTTAGGGGGGTCTAGCGGGAGAATTGGGCAGTACTTC

clone size: -
J gene: TRBJ1-2
V gene: TRBV30
D gene: -
CDR3 protein: CAWGQLGYGYTF
CDR3 DNA: TGTGCCTGGGGACAGCTTGGCTATGGCTACACCTTC

clone size: -
J gene: TRBJ1-2
V gene: TRBV7-2
D gene: -
CDR3 protein: CASSARGGYTF
CDR3 DNA: TGTGCCAGCAGCGCCCGGGGTGGCTACACCTTC

clone size: -
J gene: TRBJ1-6
V gene: TRBV27
D gene: -
CDR3 protein: CASSLRISPSSYNSPLHF
CDR3 DNA: TGTGCCAGCAGTTTACGGATTTCGCCGAGCTCCTATAATTCACCCCTCCACTTT

clone size: -
J gene: TRBJ2-5
V gene: TRBV27
D gene: -
CDR3 protein: CASSLRYNRGLRETQYF
CDR3 DNA: TGTGCCAGCAGTTTACGATATAATCGTGGTCTTCGGGAGACCCAGTACTTC

clone size: -
J gene: TRBJ2-2
V gene: TRBV5-1
D gene: -
CDR3 protein: CASRETANTGELFF
CDR3 DNA: TGCGCCAGCAGGGAGACAGCGAACACCGGGGAGCTGTTTTTT

clone size: -
J gene: TRBJ2-7
V gene: TRBV7-2
D gene: TRBD1
CDR3 protein: CASSFALRGSASYEQYF
CDR3 DNA: TGTGCCAGCAGCTTCGCACTCAGGGGGTCGGCTTCCTACGAGCAGTACTTC

clone size: -
J gene: TRBJ2-2
V gene: TRBV30
D gene: TRBD1
CDR3 protein: CAWRTGAQGAGELFF
CDR3 DNA: TGTGCCTGGAGAACAGGGGCCCAAGGGGCCGGGGAGCTGTTTTTT

clone size: -
J gene: TRBJ1-4
V gene: TRBV19
D gene: -
CDR3 protein: CASSLAVTNEKLFF
CDR3 DNA: TGTGCCAGTAGTCTAGCAGTTACTAATGAAAAACTGTTTTTT

clone size: few
J gene: TRBJ1-1
V gene: TRBV29-1
D gene: -
CDR3 protein: CSVHSPGTEAFF
CDR3 DNA: TGCAGCGTTCACTCGCCTGGGACTGAAGCTTTCTTT

clone size: -
J gene: TRBJ2-2
V gene: TRBV28
D gene: TRBD2
CDR3 protein: CASSWRRLAGVGELFF
CDR3 DNA: TGTGCCAGCAGTTGGCGAAGACTAGCGGGAGTCGGGGAGCTGTTTTTT

clone size: once
J gene: TRBJ2-5
V gene: TRBV29-1
D gene: -
CDR3 protein: CSVEWGLGETQYF
CDR3 DNA: TGCAGCGTTGAGTGGGGGCTGGGGGAGACCCAGTACTTC

clone size: few
J gene: TRBJ1-2
V gene: TRBV25-1
D gene: TRBD1
CDR3 protein: CASSGQGLNYGYTF
CDR3 DNA: TGTGCCAGCAGTGGACAGGGCCTTAACTATGGCTACACCTTC

clone size: -
J gene: TRBJ1-1
V gene: TRBV6-6
D gene: -
CDR3 protein: CASSSGANTEAFF
CDR3 DNA: TGTGCCAGCAGTTCAGGGGCCAACACTGAAGCTTTCTTT